Described below is a single T cell receptor (beta chain) sequence and its context. Its antigen remains unknown. TCR beta VDJ and CDR3 profiles were obtained from a genomic DNA template. TCRdb ran MiXCR on the reads and lists one entry per CDR3 protein. This table holds hundreds of thousands of distinct CDR3 sequences, around a third found once. These data come from a study of CD8+CD57+ T cells in acquired aplastic anemia. Overall study findings and caveats: Levels of CD8+ Simpson's diversity were not significantly distinct in patients versus controls. Around 30 sequences, all CD8+ CDR3, were shared between patients and controls.

From germline, CDR1 is GTSNPN and CDR2 SVGIG (reference sequence). Losses at the gene ends were 3 bases for V and 2 bases for J; bases not matched to a gene: 0. CDR3 length equals 12 residues. All patients picked for sequencing had shown, by flow cytometry, an expansion of CD8+CD57+ cells. Blood was sampled before the patients had received any therapy. The clonotype was recovered from a human donor with aplastic anemia. The J gene is TRBJ2-7, the V gene TRBV30; TRBD1 matches 8 bases. The specimen sequenced was sorted CD4+, CD8+, or CD8+CD57+ T cells (not recorded which) from PBMCs. The CDR3 nucleotides are TGTGCCTGGAGGACAGGGGCCTACGAGCAGTACTTC. Amino acid sequence: CAWRTGAYEQYF.